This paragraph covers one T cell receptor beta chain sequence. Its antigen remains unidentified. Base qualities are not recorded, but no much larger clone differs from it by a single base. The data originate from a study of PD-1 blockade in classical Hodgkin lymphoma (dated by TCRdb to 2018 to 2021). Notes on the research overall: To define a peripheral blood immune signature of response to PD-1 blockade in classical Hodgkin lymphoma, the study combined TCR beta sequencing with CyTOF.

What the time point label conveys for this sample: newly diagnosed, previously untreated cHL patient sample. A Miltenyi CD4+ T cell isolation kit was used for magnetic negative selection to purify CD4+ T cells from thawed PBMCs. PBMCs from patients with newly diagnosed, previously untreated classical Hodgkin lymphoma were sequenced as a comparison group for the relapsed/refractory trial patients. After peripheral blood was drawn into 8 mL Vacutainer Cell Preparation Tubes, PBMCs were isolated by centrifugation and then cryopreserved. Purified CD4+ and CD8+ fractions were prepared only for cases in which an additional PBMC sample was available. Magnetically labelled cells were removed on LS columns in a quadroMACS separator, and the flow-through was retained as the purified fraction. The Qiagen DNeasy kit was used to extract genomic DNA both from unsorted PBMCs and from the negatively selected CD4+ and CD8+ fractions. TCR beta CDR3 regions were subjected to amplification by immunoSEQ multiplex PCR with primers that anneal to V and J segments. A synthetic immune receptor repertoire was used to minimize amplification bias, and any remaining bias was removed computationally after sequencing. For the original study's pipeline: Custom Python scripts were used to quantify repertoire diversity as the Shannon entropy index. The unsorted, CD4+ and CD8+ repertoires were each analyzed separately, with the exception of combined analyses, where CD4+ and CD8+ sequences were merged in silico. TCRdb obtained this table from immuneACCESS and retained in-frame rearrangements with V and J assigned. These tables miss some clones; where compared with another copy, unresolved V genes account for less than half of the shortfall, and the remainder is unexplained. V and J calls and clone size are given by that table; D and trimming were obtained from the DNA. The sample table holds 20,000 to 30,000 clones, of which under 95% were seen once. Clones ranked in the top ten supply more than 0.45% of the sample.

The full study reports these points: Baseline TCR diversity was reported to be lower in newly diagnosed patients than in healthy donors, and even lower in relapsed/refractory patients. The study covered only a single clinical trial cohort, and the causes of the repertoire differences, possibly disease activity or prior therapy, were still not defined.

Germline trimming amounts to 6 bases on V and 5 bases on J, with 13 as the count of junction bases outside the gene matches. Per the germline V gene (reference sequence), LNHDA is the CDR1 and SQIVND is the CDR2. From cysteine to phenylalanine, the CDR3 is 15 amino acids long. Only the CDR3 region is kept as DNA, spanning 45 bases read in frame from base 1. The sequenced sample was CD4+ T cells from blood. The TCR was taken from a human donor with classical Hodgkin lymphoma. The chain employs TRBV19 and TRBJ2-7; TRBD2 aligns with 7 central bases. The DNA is TGTGCCAGTAGCCCAGGGTCTTTACGGGGGGACGAGCAGTACTTC. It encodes CASSPGSLRGDEQYF.